This TCR beta chain originates from a study of radiation and T cells in renal cell carcinoma. The study's findings and limits: Top tumor clonotypes rose in blood 2 weeks post-radiation, then contracted.

As for time point: blood 4 weeks post-SBRT, at nephrectomy. Sample treatment: 15 Gy SBRT to primary tumor, nephrectomy 4 weeks later. Nephrectomy followed 15 Gy stereotactic body radiation by 4 weeks. After SBRT, blood was collected at 2 and 4 weeks, plus baseline. The CDR3 loop spans 14 amino acids. V lost 2 bases and J 6 bases, leaving 14 bases between the germline ends. Germline V lookup: CDR1 GTSNPN, CDR2 SVGIG (reference sequence). As regards this clone: Antigen unknown.

Sequencing was performed with immunoSEQ multiplex PCR; in TCRdb, only in-frame clones are kept and a portion is missing. The sample has about 86,000 clones, just under 85% seen once. This sample comprised blood, obtained from a patient whose treatment included radiotherapy and nephrectomy. This chain connects TRBV30 to TRBJ2-1; TRBD1 or TRBD2 may be the D gene (5 bases each). The receptor comes from a man over 45 with renal cell carcinoma. The CDR3 DNA reads as TGTGCCTGGAGTCCCTGGGACGGACCCAATGAGCAGTTCTTC. Encoded protein: CAWSPWDGPNEQFF.